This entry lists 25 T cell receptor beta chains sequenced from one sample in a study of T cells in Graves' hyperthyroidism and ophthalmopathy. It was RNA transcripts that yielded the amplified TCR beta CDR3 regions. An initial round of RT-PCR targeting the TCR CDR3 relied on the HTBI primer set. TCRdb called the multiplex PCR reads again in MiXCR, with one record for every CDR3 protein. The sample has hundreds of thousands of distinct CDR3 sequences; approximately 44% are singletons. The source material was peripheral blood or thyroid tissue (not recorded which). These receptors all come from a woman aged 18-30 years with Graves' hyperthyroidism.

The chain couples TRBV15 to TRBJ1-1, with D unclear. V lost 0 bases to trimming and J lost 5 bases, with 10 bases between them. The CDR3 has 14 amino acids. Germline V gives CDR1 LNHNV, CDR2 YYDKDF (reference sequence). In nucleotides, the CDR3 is TGTGCCACCAGCAGAGAAGTGGCGCAGACTGAAGCTTTCTTT. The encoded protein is CATSREVAQTEAFF.

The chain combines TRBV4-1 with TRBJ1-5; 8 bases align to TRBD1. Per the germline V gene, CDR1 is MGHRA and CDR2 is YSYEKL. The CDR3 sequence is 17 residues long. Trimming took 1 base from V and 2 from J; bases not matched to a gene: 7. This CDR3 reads CASSQVNWGQGNQPQHF. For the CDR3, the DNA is TGCGCCAGCAGCCAAGTGAATTGGGGACAGGGCAATCAGCCCCAGCATTTT.

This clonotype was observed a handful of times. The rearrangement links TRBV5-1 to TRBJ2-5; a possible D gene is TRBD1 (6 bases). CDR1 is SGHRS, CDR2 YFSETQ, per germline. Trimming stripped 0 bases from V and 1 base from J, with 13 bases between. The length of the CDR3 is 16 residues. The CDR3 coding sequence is TGCGCCAGCAGCTTGGCCTTGGACAGAGCCCAAGAGACCCAGTACTTC. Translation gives CASSLALDRAQETQYF.

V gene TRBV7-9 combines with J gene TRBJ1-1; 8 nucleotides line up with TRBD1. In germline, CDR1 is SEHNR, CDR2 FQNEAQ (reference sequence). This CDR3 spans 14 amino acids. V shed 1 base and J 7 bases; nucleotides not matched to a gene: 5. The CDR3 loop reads CASSLDRQGFEAFF. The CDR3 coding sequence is TGTGCCAGCAGCTTAGACAGACAGGGGTTTGAAGCTTTCTTT.

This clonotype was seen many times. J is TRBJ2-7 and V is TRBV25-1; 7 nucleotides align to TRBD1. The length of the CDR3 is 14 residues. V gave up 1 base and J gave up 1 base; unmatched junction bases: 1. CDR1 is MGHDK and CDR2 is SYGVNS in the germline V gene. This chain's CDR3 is CASSESTGSYEQYF. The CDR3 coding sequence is TGTGCCAGCAGTGAATCGACAGGGTCCTACGAGCAGTACTTC.

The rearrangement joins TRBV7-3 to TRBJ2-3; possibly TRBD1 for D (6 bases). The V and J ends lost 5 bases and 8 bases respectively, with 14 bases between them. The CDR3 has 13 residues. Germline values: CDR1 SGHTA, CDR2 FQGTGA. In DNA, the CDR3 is TGTGCCAGCAGCCCGACAGGCCGCCCTACGCAGTATTTT. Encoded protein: CASSPTGRPTQYF.

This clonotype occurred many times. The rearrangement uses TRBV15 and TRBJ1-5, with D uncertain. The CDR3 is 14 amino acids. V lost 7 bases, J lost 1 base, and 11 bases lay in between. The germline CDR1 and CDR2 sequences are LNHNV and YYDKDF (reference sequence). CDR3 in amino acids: CATTVDLSNQPQHF. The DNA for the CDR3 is TGTGCCACCACAGTCGACCTAAGCAATCAGCCCCAGCATTTT.

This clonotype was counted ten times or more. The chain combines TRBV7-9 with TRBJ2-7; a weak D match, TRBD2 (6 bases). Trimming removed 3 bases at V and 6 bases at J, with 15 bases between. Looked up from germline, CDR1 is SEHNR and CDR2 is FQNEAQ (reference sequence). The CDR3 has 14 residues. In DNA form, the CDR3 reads TGTGCCAGCAGCTTGATAGCGGAGCTGGGCGAGCAGTACTTC. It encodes CASSLIAELGEQYF.

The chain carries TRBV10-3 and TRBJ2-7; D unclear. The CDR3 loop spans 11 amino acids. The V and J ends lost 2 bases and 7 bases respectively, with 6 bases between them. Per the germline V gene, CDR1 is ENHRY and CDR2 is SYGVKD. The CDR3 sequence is CAISENNEQYF. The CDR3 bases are TGTGCCATCAGTGAGAACAATGAGCAGTACTTC.

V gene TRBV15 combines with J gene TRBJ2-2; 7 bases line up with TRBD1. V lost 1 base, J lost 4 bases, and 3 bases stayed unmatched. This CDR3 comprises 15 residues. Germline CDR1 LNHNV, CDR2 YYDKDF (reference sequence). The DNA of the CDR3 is TGTGCCACCAGCAGAGTTGACAGGGCCACCGGGGAGCTGTTTTTT. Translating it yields CATSRVDRATGELFF.

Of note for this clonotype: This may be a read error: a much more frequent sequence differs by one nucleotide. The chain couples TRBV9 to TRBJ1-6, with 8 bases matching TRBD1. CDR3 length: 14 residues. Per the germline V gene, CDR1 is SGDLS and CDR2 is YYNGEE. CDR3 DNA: TGTGCCAGCAGCCGACAGGGGTGGGATTCACCCCCCCACTTT. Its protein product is CASSRQGWDSPPHF.

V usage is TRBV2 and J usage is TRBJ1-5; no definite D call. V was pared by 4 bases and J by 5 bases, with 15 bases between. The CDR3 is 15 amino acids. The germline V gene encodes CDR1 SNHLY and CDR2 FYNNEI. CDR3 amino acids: CASSAGLRRDQPQHF. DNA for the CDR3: TGTGCCAGCAGTGCCGGGCTCCGTAGGGATCAGCCCCAGCATTTT. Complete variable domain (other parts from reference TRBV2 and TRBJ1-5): EPEVTQTPSHQVTQMGQEVILRCVPISNHLYFYWYRQILGQKVEFLVSFYNNEISEKSEIFDDQFSVERPDGSNFTLKIRSTKLEDSAMYFCASSAGLRRDQPQHFGDGTRLSIL.

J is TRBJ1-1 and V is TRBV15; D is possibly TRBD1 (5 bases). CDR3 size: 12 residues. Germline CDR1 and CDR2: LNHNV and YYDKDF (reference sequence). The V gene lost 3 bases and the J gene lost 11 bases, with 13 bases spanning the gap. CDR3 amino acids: CATSSEGRVAFF. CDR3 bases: TGTGCCACCAGCAGTGAGGGCAGGGTGGCTTTCTTT.

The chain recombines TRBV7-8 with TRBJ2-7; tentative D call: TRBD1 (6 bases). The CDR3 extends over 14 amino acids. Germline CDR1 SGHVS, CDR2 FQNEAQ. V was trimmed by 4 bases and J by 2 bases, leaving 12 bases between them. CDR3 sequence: CASSSGTLTYEQYF. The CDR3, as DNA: TGTGCCAGCAGCTCCGGGACACTTACCTACGAGCAGTACTTC.

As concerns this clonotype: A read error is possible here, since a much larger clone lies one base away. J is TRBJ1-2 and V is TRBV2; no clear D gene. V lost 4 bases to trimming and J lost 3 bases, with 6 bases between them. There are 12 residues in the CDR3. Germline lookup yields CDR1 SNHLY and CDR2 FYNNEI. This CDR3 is CASSGAHYGYTF. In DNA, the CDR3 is TGTGCCAGCAGTGGCGCGCACTATGGCTACACCTTC.

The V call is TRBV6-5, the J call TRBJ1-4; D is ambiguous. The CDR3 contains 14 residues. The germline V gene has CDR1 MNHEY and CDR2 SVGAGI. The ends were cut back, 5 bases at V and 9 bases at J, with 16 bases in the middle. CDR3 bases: TGTGCCAGCAGTCTAACTCCCGGCTCTCAAAAACTGTTTTTT. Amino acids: CASSLTPGSQKLFF.

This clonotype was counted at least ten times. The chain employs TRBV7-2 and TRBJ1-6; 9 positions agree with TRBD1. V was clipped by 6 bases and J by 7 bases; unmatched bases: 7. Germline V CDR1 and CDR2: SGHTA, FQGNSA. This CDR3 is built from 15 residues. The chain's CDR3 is CASSQDRGVNSPLHF. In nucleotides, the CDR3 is TGTGCCAGCAGTCAAGACAGGGGGGTAAATTCACCCCTCCACTTT.

The CDR3 loop reads CASSLGRGTNQPQHF. CDR3 nucleotides: TGTGCCAGCAGCTTAGGGAGGGGCACAAATCAGCCCCAGCATTTT. V gene TRBV7-3 combines with J gene TRBJ1-5, with D perhaps TRBD1 (5 bases). V was pared by 2 bases and J by 4 bases, with 12 bases between. The CDR3 is 15 amino acids. CDR1 and CDR2 (germline): SGHTA, FQGTGA. The full variable domain, with the rest looked up from reference TRBV7-3 and TRBJ1-5, is GAGVSQTPSNKVTEKGKYVELRCDPISGHTALYWYRQSLGQGPEFLIYFQGTGAADDSGLPNDRFFAVRPEGSVSTLKIQRTERGDSAVYLCASSLGRGTNQPQHFGDGTRLSIL.

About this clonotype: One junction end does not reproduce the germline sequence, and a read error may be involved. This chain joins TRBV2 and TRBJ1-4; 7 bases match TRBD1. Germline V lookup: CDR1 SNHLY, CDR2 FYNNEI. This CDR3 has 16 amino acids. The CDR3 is CGSNSQQGRVEEKLFF. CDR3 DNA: TGTGGCAGCAATTCCCAACAGGGGAGGGTTGAAGAAAAACTGTTTTTT. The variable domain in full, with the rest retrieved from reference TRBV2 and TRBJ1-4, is EPEVTQTPSHQVTQMGQEVILRCVPISNHLYFYWYRQILGQKVEFLVSFYNNEISEKSEIFDDQFSVERPDGSNFTLKIRSTKLEDSAMYFCGSNSQQGRVEEKLFFGSGTQLSVL.

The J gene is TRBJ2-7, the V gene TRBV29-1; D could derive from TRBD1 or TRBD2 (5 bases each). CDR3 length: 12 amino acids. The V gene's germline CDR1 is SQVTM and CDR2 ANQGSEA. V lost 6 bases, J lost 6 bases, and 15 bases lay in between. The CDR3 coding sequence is TGCAGCGTATTGTCTCGGGGCTTCGAGCAGTACTTC. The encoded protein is CSVLSRGFEQYF.

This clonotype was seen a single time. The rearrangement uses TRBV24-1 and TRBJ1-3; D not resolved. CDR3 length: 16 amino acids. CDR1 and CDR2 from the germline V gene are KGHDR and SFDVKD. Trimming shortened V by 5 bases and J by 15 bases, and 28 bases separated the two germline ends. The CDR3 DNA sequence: TGTGCCACCAGTGCCAGTAGTGCAACCCCTGGATCTCCCGCATATTTT. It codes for CATSASSATPGSPAYF.

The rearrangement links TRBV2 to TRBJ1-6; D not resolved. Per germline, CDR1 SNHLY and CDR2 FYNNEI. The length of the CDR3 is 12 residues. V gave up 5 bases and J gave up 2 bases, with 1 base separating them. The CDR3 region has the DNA TGTGCCAGCAGTCCCTATAATTCACCCCTCCACTTT. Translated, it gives CASSPYNSPLHF.

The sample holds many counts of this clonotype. The CDR3 here is CAISKGGSYEQYF. The DNA for the CDR3 is TGTGCCATCAGCAAAGGGGGGTCCTACGAGCAGTACTTC. This chain uses TRBV10-3 with TRBJ2-7, with D possibly called TRBD1 or TRBD2 (6 bases each). There are 13 residues in the CDR3. CDR1 is ENHRY, CDR2 SYGVKD, per germline. V was clipped by 6 bases and J by 1 base, with 10 bases between them.

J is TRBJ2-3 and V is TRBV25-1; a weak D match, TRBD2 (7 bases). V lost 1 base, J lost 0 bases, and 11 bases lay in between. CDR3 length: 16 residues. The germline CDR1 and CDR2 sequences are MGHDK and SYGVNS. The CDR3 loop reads CASSELAGASTDTQYF. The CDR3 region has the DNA TGTGCCAGCAGTGAATTGGCGGGGGCGAGCACAGATACGCAGTATTTT.

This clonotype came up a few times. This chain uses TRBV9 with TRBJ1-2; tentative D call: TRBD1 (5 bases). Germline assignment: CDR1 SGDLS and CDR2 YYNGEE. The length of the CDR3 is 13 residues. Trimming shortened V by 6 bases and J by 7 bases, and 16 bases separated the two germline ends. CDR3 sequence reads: CASTSGRRGGYTF. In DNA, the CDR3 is TGTGCCAGCACATCGGGAAGGAGGGGTGGCTACACCTTC.